The TCR beta chain under discussion was sequenced for a study of long-term antiretroviral therapy in people with HIV. Researchers report immunoSEQ v3.0 was run at survey level. The study targeted about 40,000-50,000 T-cell genomes per sample in sequencing. TCRdb's copy holds only in-frame clones and misses some; the assay was immunoSEQ multiplex PCR. The sample shows about 25,000 clones, 60% to 85% of them seen only once. Trimming removed 3 bases from V and 4 bases from J, with 13 bases in between. The CDR3 consists of 14 residues. Per germline, CDR1 MDHEN and CDR2 SYDVKM. V and J are TRBV28 and TRBJ2-7, with D possibly TRBD1 on 7 matching bases. This specimen was unsorted PBMCs, taken 2.1 years after starting antiretroviral therapy. The sequence was obtained from a young man with HIV. As DNA, the CDR3 is TGTGCCAGCAGTTTCGAGACAGGGAGGTACGAGCAGTACTTC. It translates to CASSFETGRYEQYF.